This T cell receptor (beta chain) stems from a study of regulatory T cells in long-lasting Graves disease. This clonotype was detected only a few times. Specified time point: newly diagnosed GD, antithyroid drugs for less than 3 months. The TCR library used RNA extracted from PBMCs. Combining iRepertoire HTBI primers with Arm-PCR of CDR3 regions, the authors built TCR beta libraries. MiXCR, run by TCRdb on the multiplex PCR reads, gives a single entry per CDR3 protein. The data contain 450,000 to 500,000 distinct CDR3 sequences, about a sixth of them seen just once; the ten biggest clones take up 12%. These same data were also listed under a study on T cells in Graves' hyperthyroidism and ophthalmopathy.

The sequence derives from a man aged 35-49 years with Graves disease. The starting material was peripheral blood mononuclear cells (PBMCs), obtained at new diagnosis, from a patient treated with antithyroid drugs.

For the CDR3, the DNA is TGTGCCAGCAGCTTAGGGACAGGGATATCTGAGCAGTTCTTC. Residues: CASSLGTGISEQFF. The chain employs TRBV7-6 and TRBJ2-1; 8 bases are a match to TRBD1. CDR3 size: 14 residues. Germline values: CDR1 SGHVS, CDR2 FNYEAQ. Germline trimming cut 1 base from V and 9 bases from J; bases unmatched to any gene: 5.